The next 19 T cell receptor beta chains were all read from a single sample in a study of CD8+ T cells in alopecia areata. cDNA prepared by RNA extraction and subsequent reverse transcription served as the template for sequencing. Measured with immunoSEQ multiplex PCR; TCRdb has only the in-frame clones, and not every one. The repertoire holds roughly 200,000 clones, with about 60% as singletons. This sample's treatment: oral pan-JAK inhibitor, 5-10 mg twice daily. The source material was CD8+ T cells sorted from blood, sampled at week 24, from a patient treated with tofacitinib. The receptor set was obtained from a human donor with alopecia areata.

The chain combines TRBV4-1 with TRBJ2-3, with TRBD1 matching over 7 bases. Germline V gene lookup returns CDR1 MGHRA and CDR2 YSYEKL. The CDR3 loop spans 16 amino acids. After removal of 3 bases from V and 7 bases from J, the junction contained 13 bases not matched to a gene. CDR3 sequence reads: CASSQVRTGGQHTQYF. The CDR3 bases are TGCGCCAGCAGCCAGGTACGGACAGGTGGACAACATACGCAGTATTTT.

This chain links TRBV29-1 with TRBJ2-1; 9 bases map to TRBD1. The CDR3 totals 12 residues. Germline V lookup: CDR1 SQVTM, CDR2 ANQGSEA. J was trimmed by 8 bases and V by 7 bases; bases with no gene match: 6. The CDR3 nucleotides read TGCAGCGGAAAACGGACAGGGGATGAGCAGTTCTTC. Its protein product is CSGKRTGDEQFF.

The J gene is TRBJ1-1, the V gene TRBV25-1; D is ambiguous. Germline CDR1 MGHDK, CDR2 SYGVNS. Trimming removed 5 bases at V and 7 bases at J, with 11 bases between. The CDR3 totals 12 residues. This chain's CDR3 is CASSKYGGEAFF. The DNA for the CDR3 is TGTGCCAGCAGTAAGTATGGTGGTGAAGCTTTCTTT.

This chain connects TRBV7-6 to TRBJ2-1, with D hard to call. CDR1 and CDR2 from the germline V gene are SGHVS and FNYEAQ. Trimming removed 7 bases at V and 3 bases at J, with 7 bases between. This CDR3 has 12 residues. The CDR3 reads CASMGSYNEQFF. The CDR3 bases are TGTGCCAGCATGGGCAGCTACAATGAGCAGTTCTTC.

This chain uses TRBV7-9 with TRBJ1-5; D is undetermined. Germline CDR1 SEHNR, CDR2 FQNEAQ (reference sequence). The V end lost 6 bases, the J end lost 5 bases, and 8 bases lay between the germline ends. The CDR3 runs to 12 residues. The CDR3 sequence: CASSDGHQPQHF. CDR3 DNA: TGTGCCAGCAGTGATGGGCATCAGCCCCAGCATTTT. Complete variable domain (other parts from reference TRBV7-9 and TRBJ1-5): DTGVSQNPRHKITKRGQNVTFRCDPISEHNRLYWYRQTLGQGPEFLTYFQNEAQLEKSRLLSDRFSAERPKGSFSTLEIQRTEQGDSAMYLCASSDGHQPQHFGDGTRLSIL.

The chain couples TRBV4-1 to TRBJ1-1; D remains ambiguous. The CDR3 covers 14 residues. The germline V gene has CDR1 MGHRA and CDR2 YSYEKL. V was trimmed by 0 bases and J by 0 bases, leaving 5 bases between them. The CDR3 here is CASSQEGMNTEAFF. The CDR3 region has the DNA TGCGCCAGCAGCCAAGAGGGGATGAACACTGAAGCTTTCTTT.

A single count supports this clone. The chain couples TRBV9 to TRBJ1-5; D gene unclear. Between the trimmed V and J ends, which lost 0 bases and 2 bases, there was a span of 9 bases. The CDR3 has 15 amino acids. Germline assignment: CDR1 SGDLS and CDR2 YYNGEE. The CDR3 here is CASSVDQSGNQPQHF. As DNA, the CDR3 is TGTGCCAGCAGCGTAGATCAGAGTGGCAATCAGCCCCAGCATTTT.

The rearrangement uses TRBV7-2 and TRBJ1-5; D gene unclear. Germline CDR1 reads SGHTA; CDR2 reads FQGNSA. The CDR3 totals 16 residues. The germline V and J ends were trimmed by 1 base and 7 bases, with 17 bases remaining between them. The CDR3 reads CASSLETQALGQPQHF. As DNA, the CDR3 is TGTGCCAGCAGCTTAGAGACCCAAGCTTTAGGGCAGCCCCAGCATTTT. Full variable domain (remainder filled in from reference TRBV7-2 and TRBJ1-5): GAGVSQSPSNKVTEKGKDVELRCDPISGHTALYWYRQSLGQGLEFLIYFQGNSAPDKSGLPSDRFSAERTGGSVSTLTIQRTQQEDSAVYLCASSLETQALGQPQHFGDGTRLSIL.

The chain couples TRBV9 to TRBJ1-2; 8 positions match TRBD1. The J segment lost 1 base and the V segment lost 3 bases, leaving 8 bases of the junction unmatched. The CDR3 is made up of 16 amino acids. Germline V lookup: CDR1 SGDLS, CDR2 YYNGEE. CDR3 nucleotide sequence: TGTGCCAGCAGCGCTCGGACAGGGCCGATTAACTATGGCTACACCTTC. Residues: CASSARTGPINYGYTF.

This clone was recorded a few times. The V call is TRBV29-1, the J call TRBJ2-1, with D possibly TRBD2 on 5 matching bases. The germline CDR1 and CDR2 sequences are SQVTM and ANQGSEA. This CDR3 is 11 amino acids long. V gave up 4 bases and J gave up 8 bases, with 9 bases separating them. This chain's CDR3 is CSVALEDEQFF. The CDR3 nucleotides read TGCAGCGTTGCTTTGGAGGATGAGCAGTTCTTC.

This rearrangement joins TRBV29-1 to TRBJ2-3; D might be TRBD1 (6 bases). The germline V gene has CDR1 SQVTM and CDR2 ANQGSEA. Trimming left V 1 base short and J 7 bases short, with 15 bases between. This CDR3 is built from 14 residues. DNA for the CDR3: TGCAGCGTTGAAGGAGGGGGTGAGCGTTATACGCAGTATTTT. Its protein product is CSVEGGGERYTQYF.

V is TRBV2 and J is TRBJ2-7, with D tentatively TRBD1 or TRBD2 (5 bases each). Deletions cut 5 bases from V and 3 bases from J, with 20 bases between. Germline V gene sequence: CDR1 SNHLY, CDR2 FYNNEI. The CDR3 totals 16 residues. The CDR3 here is CASSLGHRDPLYEQYF. As DNA, the CDR3 is TGTGCCAGCAGTTTAGGACACCGGGACCCCCTCTACGAGCAGTACTTC.

The rearrangement links TRBV13 to TRBJ2-5; D perhaps matches TRBD2 (5 bases). Per the germline V gene, CDR1 is PRHDT and CDR2 is FYEKMQ (reference sequence). The CDR3 consists of 14 residues. The germline V and J ends were trimmed by 2 bases and 5 bases, with 12 bases remaining between them. DNA of the CDR3: TGTGCCAGCAGCTTAAAGCGGACCCGGGAGACCCAGTACTTC. This gives the protein CASSLKRTRETQYF.

Only a few counts were recorded for this clone. Other DNA sequences in this specimen translate into the identical CDR3. The gene calls are TRBV30 and TRBJ2-5; D uncertain. This CDR3 contains 10 residues. From germline, CDR1 is GTSNPN and CDR2 SVGIG (reference sequence). V dropped 1 base and J dropped 4 bases, with 1 base sitting between them. In nucleotides, the CDR3 is TGTGCCTGGAGTGGAGAGACCCAGTACTTC. It is translated as CAWSGETQYF. Combining the CDR3 with reference TRBV30 and TRBJ2-5 gives the whole variable domain SQTIHQWPATLVQPVGSPLSLECTVEGTSNPNLYWYRQAAGRGLQLLFYSVGIGQISSEVPQNLSASRPQDRQFILSSKKLLLSDSGFYLCAWSGETQYFGPGTRLLVL.

The sample holds one count of this clone. This chain links TRBV7-8 with TRBJ2-7, with TRBD1 matching 7 bases. The CDR3 contains 15 residues. Germline V lookup: CDR1 SGHVS, CDR2 FQNEAQ. V dropped 1 base and J dropped 1; count of bases not matched to a gene: 4. This CDR3 is CASSLVWDRSYEQYF. CDR3 DNA: TGTGCCAGCAGCTTAGTTTGGGACAGATCCTACGAGCAGTACTTC.

The chain recombines TRBV7-8 with TRBJ2-5; D ambiguous. The germline V and J ends were trimmed by 0 bases and 5 bases, with 4 bases remaining between them. The CDR3 has 12 residues. Per the germline V gene, CDR1 is SGHVS and CDR2 is FQNEAQ. CDR3 sequence: CASSLAVETQYF. The CDR3, as DNA: TGTGCCAGCAGCTTAGCGGTTGAGACCCAGTACTTC. Combining the CDR3 with reference TRBV7-8 and TRBJ2-5 gives the whole variable domain GAGVSQSPRYKVAKRGQDVALRCDPISGHVSLFWYQQALGQGPEFLTYFQNEAQLDKSGLPSDRFFAERPEGSVSTLKIQRTQQEDSAVYLCASSLAVETQYFGPGTRLLVL.

DNA for the CDR3: TGCAGCGTTGAGTGGAGGGGGGGCCTCGCAGATACGCAGTATTTT. As protein: CSVEWRGGLADTQYF. The chain links TRBV29-1 to TRBJ2-3; perhaps TRBD2 as D (7 bases). CDR3 length: 15 amino acids. V was trimmed by 3 bases and J by 4 bases, leaving 17 bases between them. Germline CDR1 SQVTM, CDR2 ANQGSEA.

J is TRBJ2-2 and V is TRBV27; no clear D gene. The CDR3 runs to 12 residues. Germline V gene lookup returns CDR1 MNHEY and CDR2 SMNVEV (reference sequence). V was cut by 4 bases and J by 4 bases, with 4 bases left in between. The CDR3 is CASSSTTGELFF. The CDR3 DNA reads as TGTGCCAGCAGTTCTACCACCGGGGAGCTGTTTTTT.

This clone was found once. The chain couples TRBV30 to TRBJ2-7, with D possibly matching TRBD1 (6 bases). Germline V gene lookup returns CDR1 GTSNPN and CDR2 SVGIG (reference sequence). Trimming stripped 4 bases from V and 2 bases from J, with 12 bases between. The CDR3 is 13 residues long. In DNA, the CDR3 is TGTGCCTGGAATATCCAGGGGACCTACGAGCAGTACTTC. It is translated as CAWNIQGTYEQYF.